This T cell receptor beta chain was profiled in a study of T cells in Graves' hyperthyroidism and ophthalmopathy. Study details: Blood from the periphery was taken at initial diagnosis, before any treatment. Points from the study as a whole: Blood also carried most thyroid clonotypes expanded above 0.001.

Patients with uncontrolled infections, other autoimmune diseases, pregnancy or lactation were excluded. The TCR beta CDR3 regions underwent amplification using RNA transcripts as the source. Initially, a first-round RT-PCR of the TCR CDR3 employed the HTBI primer set. TCRdb redid the calling of the multiplex PCR reads with MiXCR, one entry per CDR3 protein. The sample lists fewer than 750,000 distinct CDR3 sequences, roughly 15% occurring once. CDR1 WSHSY and CDR2 SAAADI come from the germline V gene. The V gene lost 5 bases and the J gene lost 4 bases, with 8 bases spanning the gap. This CDR3 region has 12 residues. There are many counts of this clonotype. Its cognate antigen is unknown.

The source of this sequence is a woman aged 40 to 50 with Graves' ophthalmopathy. This chain links TRBV10-2 with TRBJ2-5, with unresolved D. Input material: blood. CDR3 in amino acids: CASSRMRETQYF. In DNA form, the CDR3 reads TGCGCCAGCAGTAGGATGCGAGAGACCCAGTACTTC.